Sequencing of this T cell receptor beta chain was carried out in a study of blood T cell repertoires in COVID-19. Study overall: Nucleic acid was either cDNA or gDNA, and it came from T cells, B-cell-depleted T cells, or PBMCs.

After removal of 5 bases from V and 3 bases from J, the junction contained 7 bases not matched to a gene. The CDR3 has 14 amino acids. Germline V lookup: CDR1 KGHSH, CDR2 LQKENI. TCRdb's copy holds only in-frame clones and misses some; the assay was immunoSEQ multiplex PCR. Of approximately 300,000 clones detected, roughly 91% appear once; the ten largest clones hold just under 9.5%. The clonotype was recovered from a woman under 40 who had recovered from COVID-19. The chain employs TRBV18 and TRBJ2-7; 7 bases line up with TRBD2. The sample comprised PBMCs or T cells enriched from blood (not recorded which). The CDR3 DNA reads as TGTGCCAGCTCATCCTGGACTAGAAACTACGAGCAGTACTTC. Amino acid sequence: CASSSWTRNYEQYF.